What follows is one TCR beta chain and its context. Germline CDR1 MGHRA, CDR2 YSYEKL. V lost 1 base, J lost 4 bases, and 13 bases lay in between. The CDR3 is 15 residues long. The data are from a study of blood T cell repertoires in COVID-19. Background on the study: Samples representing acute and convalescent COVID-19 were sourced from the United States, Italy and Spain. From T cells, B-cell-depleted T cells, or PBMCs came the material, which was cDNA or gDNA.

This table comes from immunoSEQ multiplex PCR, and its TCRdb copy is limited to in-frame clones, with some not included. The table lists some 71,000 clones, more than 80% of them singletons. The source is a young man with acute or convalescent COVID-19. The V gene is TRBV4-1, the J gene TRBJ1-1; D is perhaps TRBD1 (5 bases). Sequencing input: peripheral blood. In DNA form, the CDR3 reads TGCGCCAGCAGCCAAGGGGAGGGGCACAGCACTGAAGCTTTCTTT. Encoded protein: CASSQGEGHSTEAFF.